Each of the 15 T cell receptor beta chains below was sequenced from the same sample in a study of T cells in Graves' hyperthyroidism and ophthalmopathy. TCR beta CDR3 regions were amplified from RNA. Using the HTBI primer set, a first-round RT-PCR was run on the TCR CDR3. MiXCR, run by TCRdb on the multiplex PCR reads, gives a single entry per CDR3 protein. The repertoire holds about 770,000 distinct CDR3 sequences, with around 20% as singletons. Sequenced sample: blood. These receptors came from a woman between 50 and 59 years old with Graves' hyperthyroidism that later progressed to Graves' ophthalmopathy.

The chain uses TRBV6-4 and TRBJ2-1; 11 bases line up with TRBD1. V gave up 4 bases and J gave up 7 bases; unmatched junction bases: 9. CDR1 is MRHNA, CDR2 SNTAGT, per germline. This CDR3 spans 16 amino acids. CDR3 nucleotide sequence: TGTGCCAGCAGTGCTTGGACAGGGGGCGACGGAAATGAGCAGTTCTTC. It is translated as CASSAWTGGDGNEQFF.

The rearrangement links TRBV6-1 to TRBJ2-5; unclear D gene. In germline, CDR1 is MNHNS, CDR2 SASEGT. The V end lost 1 base, the J end lost 5 bases, and 11 bases lay between the germline ends. The CDR3 covers 14 residues. The CDR3 reads CASSEGLELETQYF. The CDR3 bases are TGTGCCAGCAGTGAAGGGCTGGAGCTGGAGACCCAGTACTTC.

This clonotype occurred many times. The rearrangement uses TRBV3-1 and TRBJ1-4; D uncertain. Germline-derived CDR1 and CDR2 are LGHDT and YNNKEL (reference sequence). Trimming cost V 5 bases and J 0 bases, with 4 bases left between them. The CDR3 has 13 residues. CDR3 DNA: TGTGCCAGCAGCTTCGCAACTAATGAAAAACTGTTTTTT. As protein: CASSFATNEKLFF.

A remark on this clonotype: The junction shows a germline mismatch at one end, possibly a read error. The chain combines TRBV19 with TRBJ1-5, with 7 nucleotides matching TRBD1. Germline CDR1 LNHDA, CDR2 SQIVND (reference sequence). The CDR3 spans 18 residues. The CDR3 loop is CASSLETGLVYSNQPQHF. CDR3 coding DNA: TGTGCCAGTAGTCTAGAGACAGGGTTGGTTTATAGCAATCAGCCCCAGCATTTT.

This rearrangement joins TRBV5-1 to TRBJ1-1, with 9 nucleotides matching TRBD1. J gave up 10 bases and V 0 bases, and 4 bases lay outside the gene matches. Germline assignment: CDR1 SGHRS and CDR2 YFSETQ. The CDR3 loop spans 13 amino acids. DNA of the CDR3: TGCGCCAGCAGCTTGGGGGGGACAGGGCTAGCTTTCTTT. This translates into CASSLGGTGLAFF.

This clonotype was counted ten times or more. The chain joins TRBV12-3 or TRBV12-4 to TRBJ2-2; 9 bases are shared with TRBD1. With 3 bases clipped from V and 6 bases from J, the junction kept 11 bases outside the gene matches. The CDR3 runs to 17 residues. The CDR3 loop reads CASSFVPGQGRAGELFF. The CDR3 bases are TGTGCCAGCAGTTTCGTCCCGGGACAGGGTAGAGCCGGGGAGCTGTTTTTT.

As for this clonotype: A much larger clonotype is one base distant, so this may be a read error. The chain links TRBV20-1 to TRBJ2-7, with unresolved D. Trimming pared 1 base from V and 2 bases from J, leaving 15 bases between. The CDR3 extends over 15 amino acids. Germline V gives CDR1 DFQATT, CDR2 SNEGSKA (reference sequence). CDR3 bases: TGCAGTGCTAGAGCCCCATCGCCCGAGGCCTACGAGCAGTACTTC. Its protein is CSARAPSPEAYEQYF.

In this sample, this clonotype turned up many times. The genes are TRBV6-5 and TRBJ1-1; D might be TRBD1 (5 bases). The CDR3 loop spans 15 amino acids. Germline V CDR1 and CDR2: MNHEY, SVGAGI. Trimming stripped 0 bases from V and 3 bases from J, with 11 bases between. For the CDR3, the DNA is TGTGCCAGCAGTTACTCTGTCAGACAGTACACTGAAGCTTTCTTT. This sequence encodes CASSYSVRQYTEAFF.

This clonotype was detected only a few times. This chain joins TRBV6-5 and TRBJ2-1; the D gene could be TRBD1 or TRBD2 (5 bases each). Between the trimmed V and J ends, which lost 0 bases and 4 bases, there was a span of 16 bases. Germline values: CDR1 MNHEY, CDR2 SVGAGI. This CDR3 is built from 17 residues. CDR3 in amino acids: CASSYSSGTEAYNEQFF. In nucleotides, the CDR3 is TGTGCCAGCAGTTACTCGTCCGGGACCGAAGCATACAATGAGCAGTTCTTC.

This clonotype was seen a single time. A single base separates this from a much larger clone, so it may be a read error. DNA for the CDR3: TGTGCCAGCGGCTATACTGCGAACTATGGCTACACCTTC. This encodes CASGYTANYGYTF. V and J are TRBV11-1 and TRBJ1-2; D unclear. Looked up from germline, CDR1 is SGHAT and CDR2 is FQDESV (reference sequence). The CDR3 is 13 amino acids. The V gene lost 8 bases and the J gene lost 2 bases, with 12 bases spanning the gap.

This clonotype was counted a few times. The rearrangement links TRBV5-8 to TRBJ1-2; 10 bases map to TRBD1. Germline V gives CDR1 SGHTS, CDR2 YDEGEE. V was clipped by 0 bases and J by 7 bases; unmatched bases: 9. This CDR3 spans 16 amino acids. CDR3 sequence (DNA): TGTGCCAGCAGCTTGGGACAGGGGGCGCTTATCGGTGGCTACACCTTC. This sequence encodes CASSLGQGALIGGYTF.

CDR3 DNA: TGTGCCTGGATGGACCCCCGACAGCAGTTCTTC. Translated: CAWMDPRQQFF. The chain is built from TRBV30 and TRBJ2-1; the D is unclear. The germline gives CDR1 GTSNPN, CDR2 SVGIG (reference sequence). With 4 bases removed from V and 11 bases from J, the gap between germline ends came to 12 bases. The CDR3 is 11 amino acids.

This clonotype occurred many times. This chain connects TRBV30 to TRBJ1-5; D is ambiguous. Germline CDR1 GTSNPN, CDR2 SVGIG (reference sequence). The CDR3 sequence is 13 residues long. The V end was cut by 0 bases, the J end by 6 bases, with 9 bases between. The CDR3 region is CAWSVKGVQPQHF. CDR3 nucleotide sequence: TGTGCCTGGAGTGTGAAGGGAGTTCAGCCCCAGCATTTT. The full variable domain, completed using reference TRBV30 and TRBJ1-5, is SQTIHQWPATLVQPVGSPLSLECTVEGTSNPNLYWYRQAAGRGLQLLFYSVGIGQISSEVPQNLSASRPQDRQFILSSKKLLLSDSGFYLCAWSVKGVQPQHFGDGTRLSIL.

There are a few counts of this clonotype. The chain has TRBV6-5 and TRBJ2-5; no clear D gene. The CDR3 has 16 residues. V lost 0 bases and J 9 bases, leaving 20 bases between the germline ends. Germline V CDR1 and CDR2: MNHEY, SVGAGI. The CDR3 sequence: CASSYSGSVSLQAQYF. In DNA form, the CDR3 reads TGTGCCAGCAGTTACTCCGGGTCGGTCAGCCTCCAGGCCCAGTACTTC.

There are many counts of this clonotype. The chain has TRBV20-1 and TRBJ1-1; D is unresolved. This CDR3 is built from 12 residues. The germline V gene has CDR1 DFQATT and CDR2 SNEGSKA (reference sequence). The CDR3 bases are TGCAGCCACGTGTATGGGCCCACTGAAGCTTTCTTT. This sequence encodes CSHVYGPTEAFF.